The TCR beta chain described here comes from a study of Graves' ophthalmopathy and Graves' hyperthyroidism. The CDR3 consists of 13 residues. The V and J ends lost 10 bases and 4 bases, in that order; junction bases with no gene match: 8. Germline V gives CDR1 ENHRY, CDR2 SYGVKD. As to this clonotype: This could be a read error, since a much larger clone is one nucleotide away.

Amplified TCR beta CDR3 regions were obtained using RNA transcripts as template. First-round RT-PCR used HTBI primers; second-round multiplex PCR followed. TCRdb redid the calling of the multiplex PCR reads with MiXCR, one entry per CDR3 protein. The sample lists over a million distinct CDR3 sequences, 35% to 40% occurring once. The authors enrolled newly diagnosed hyperthyroidism patients aged 18 to 65 with under 2 months' duration. Excluded were patients with other autoimmune diseases, uncontrolled infections, pregnancy or lactation. Thyroid ultrasound, orbital computed tomography, TRAb, serum thyroxine and clinical symptoms formed the basis of diagnosis.

This receptor was taken from an adult man with Graves' hyperthyroidism. This sequence joins TRBV10-3 and TRBJ1-2, with 8 bases that match TRBD1. The sample taken for sequencing was peripheral blood or thyroid tissue (not recorded which). The chain's CDR3 is CANRPDRAYGYTF. CDR3 DNA sequence: TGTGCCAACAGACCGGACAGGGCCTATGGCTACACCTTC.